This T cell receptor (beta chain) is from a study of monozygotic twins with inflammatory bowel disease. Blood was collected, more than 2 ml per donor. Unfractionated whole blood yielded total RNA, and T cells were not sorted. UMIs were attached via template switching, each with a 6-nucleotide sample barcode. TCRdb reprocessed the 5' RACE reads and reports one entry per CDR3 protein, with no DNA. The sample table includes around 230,000 distinct CDR3 sequences. This CDR3 has 15 residues. Germline values: CDR1 MNHEY, CDR2 SMNVEV (reference sequence). The specimen sequenced was blood. The chain couples TRBV27 to TRBJ1-4; the D call from TCRdb, TRBD1, cannot be confirmed without DNA. This TCR was sampled from a human donor with ulcerative colitis or Crohn's disease, or a healthy co-twin of an affected twin (not recorded which). The CDR3 reads CASSLYGAANEKLFF.